This T cell receptor (beta chain) was identified in a study of response to subunit inactivated influenza vaccine. Whole-study findings and limits: Few additional T cells are recruited per seasonal influenza vaccination, authors suggested.

The CDR3 length is 14 residues. Germline lookup yields CDR1 SGHNT and CDR2 YYREEE (reference sequence). Trimming cost V 0 bases and J 5 bases, with 11 bases left between them. This clonotype showed up just a few times. What it binds is not known. TCRdb used MiXCR to reprocess the RT-PCR reads, holding one entry per CDR3 protein. The table has hundreds of thousands of distinct CDR3 sequences, 14% seen once. The sequence came from a middle-aged man who received an inactivated influenza vaccine. The rearrangement uses TRBV5-4 and TRBJ2-5; D is uncertain. Source: PBMCs from blood, taken around two weeks before vaccination. The CDR3 coding sequence is TGTGCCAGCAGCTTGGAAGGACCCCGTGAGACCCAGTACTTC. Its translation is CASSLEGPRETQYF.